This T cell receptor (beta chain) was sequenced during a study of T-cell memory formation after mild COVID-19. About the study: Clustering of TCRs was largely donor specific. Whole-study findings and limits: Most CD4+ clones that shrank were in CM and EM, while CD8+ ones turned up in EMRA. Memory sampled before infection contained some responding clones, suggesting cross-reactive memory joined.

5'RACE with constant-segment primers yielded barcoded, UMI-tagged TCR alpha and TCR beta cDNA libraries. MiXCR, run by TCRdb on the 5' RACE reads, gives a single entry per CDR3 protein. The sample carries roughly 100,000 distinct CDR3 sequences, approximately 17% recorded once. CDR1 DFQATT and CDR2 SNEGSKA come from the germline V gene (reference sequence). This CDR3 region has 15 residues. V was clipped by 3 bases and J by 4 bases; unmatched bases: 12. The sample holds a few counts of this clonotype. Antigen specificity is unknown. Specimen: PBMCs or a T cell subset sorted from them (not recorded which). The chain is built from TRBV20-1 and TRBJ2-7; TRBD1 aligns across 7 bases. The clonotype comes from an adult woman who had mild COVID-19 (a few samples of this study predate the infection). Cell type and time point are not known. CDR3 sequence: CSARGFDRAYYEQYF. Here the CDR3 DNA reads TGCAGTGCTAGGGGCTTCGACAGGGCGTATTACGAGCAGTACTTC.